This T cell receptor beta chain comes out of a study of cytomegalovirus exposure and HLA in healthy donors. Study-wide findings and caveats: Three of the chains that were CMV-associated were confirmed in vitro to be specific for CMV antigens. Reportedly, diagnosis of cytomegalovirus status by the classifier showed high specificity and sensitivity.

With regard to this clone: The antigen is unknown.

It was the approximately 130-subject validation cohort, separate from the roughly 700-subject first cohort, to which the donors belonged. Produced via immunoSEQ multiplex PCR; TCRdb's table is partial and in-frame only. The sample contains about 130,000 clones, roughly 87% of which appear only once. Germline loops: CDR1 SGHTA, CDR2 FQGTGA. The CDR3 loop spans 12 amino acids. V gave up 3 bases and J gave up 5 bases, with 7 bases separating them. Source material: PBMCs. The chain joins TRBV7-3 to TRBJ1-2, with D unresolved. The receptor comes from a woman in her late teens or twenties in good health and CMV-seronegative. DNA of the CDR3: TGTGCCAGCAGCTTTGAGGGATATGGCTACACCTTC. Its translation: CASSFEGYGYTF.